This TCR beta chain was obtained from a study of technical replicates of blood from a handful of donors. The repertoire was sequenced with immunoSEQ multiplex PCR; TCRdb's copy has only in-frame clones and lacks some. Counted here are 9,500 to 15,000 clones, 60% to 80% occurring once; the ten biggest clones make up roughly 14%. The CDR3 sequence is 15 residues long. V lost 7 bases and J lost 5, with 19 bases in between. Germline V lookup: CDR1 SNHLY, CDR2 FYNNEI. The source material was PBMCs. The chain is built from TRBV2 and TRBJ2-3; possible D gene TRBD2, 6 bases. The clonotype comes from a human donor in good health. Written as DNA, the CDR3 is TGTGCCAGCACCTCTTTGGCTTTCGGGAGAGATACGCAGTATTTT. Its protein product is CASTSLAFGRDTQYF.